Detailed here is one TCR beta chain. The sample originates from a study of blood T cell repertoires in COVID-19. Turning to the study itself: From T cells, B-cell-depleted T cells, or PBMCs came the material, which was cDNA or gDNA.

Germline V gene sequence: CDR1 SNHLY, CDR2 FYNNEI. CDR3 length: 13 residues. The V and J ends lost 2 bases and 6 bases respectively, with 10 bases between them. Source study methods: How many nucleated cells were present was estimated from reference gene primer amplification. Assay used: immunoSEQ multiplex PCR; TCRdb lists only in-frame clones, some missing. The DNA gave D and trimming, while V, J and clone size come from that table. The table shows approximately 72,000 clones, with 89% occurring only once. This clonotype was sampled from a man between 60 and 70 years old with acute or convalescent COVID-19. Sample: peripheral blood. This sequence joins TRBV2 and TRBJ1-2; D may be TRBD1 (6 bases). In DNA form, the CDR3 reads TGTGCCAGCAGTGAAAGCAGGGGAGATGGCTACACCTTC. Translation: CASSESRGDGYTF.